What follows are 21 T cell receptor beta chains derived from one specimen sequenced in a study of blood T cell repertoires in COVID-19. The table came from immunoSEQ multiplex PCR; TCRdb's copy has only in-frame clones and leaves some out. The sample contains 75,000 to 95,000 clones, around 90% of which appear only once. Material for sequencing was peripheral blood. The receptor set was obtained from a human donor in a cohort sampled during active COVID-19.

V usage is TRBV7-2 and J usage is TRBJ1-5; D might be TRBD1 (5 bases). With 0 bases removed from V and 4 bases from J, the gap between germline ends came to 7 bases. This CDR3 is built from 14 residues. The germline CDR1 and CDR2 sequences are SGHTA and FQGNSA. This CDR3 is CASSLADINQPQHF. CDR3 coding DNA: TGTGCCAGCAGCTTAGCGGACATAAATCAGCCCCAGCATTTT.

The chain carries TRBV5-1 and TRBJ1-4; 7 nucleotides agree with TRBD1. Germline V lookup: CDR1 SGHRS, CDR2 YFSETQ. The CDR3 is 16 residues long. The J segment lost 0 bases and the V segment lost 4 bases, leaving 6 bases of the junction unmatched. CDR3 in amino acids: CASSKGTEATNEKLFF. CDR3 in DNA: TGCGCCAGCAGCAAGGGGACAGAAGCAACTAATGAAAAACTGTTTTTT. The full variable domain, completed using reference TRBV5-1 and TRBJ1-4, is KAGVTQTPRYLIKTRGQQVTLSCSPISGHRSVSWYQQTPGQGLQFLFEYFSETQRNKGNFPGRFSGRQFSNSRSEMNVSTLELGDSALYLCASSKGTEATNEKLFFGSGTQLSVL.

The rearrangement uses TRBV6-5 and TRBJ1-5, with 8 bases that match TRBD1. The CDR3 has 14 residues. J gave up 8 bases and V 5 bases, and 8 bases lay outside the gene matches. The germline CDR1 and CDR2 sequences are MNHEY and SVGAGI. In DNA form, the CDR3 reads TGTGCCAGCAGTAAAACAGGGGGTTTGGAGCCCCAGCATTTT. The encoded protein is CASSKTGGLEPQHF.

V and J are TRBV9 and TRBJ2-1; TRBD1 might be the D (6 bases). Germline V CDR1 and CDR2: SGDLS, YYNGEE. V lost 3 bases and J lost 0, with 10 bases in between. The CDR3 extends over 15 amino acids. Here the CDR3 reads CASSAGQLSYNEQFF. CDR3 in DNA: TGTGCCAGCAGCGCCGGACAGCTCTCCTACAATGAGCAGTTCTTC.

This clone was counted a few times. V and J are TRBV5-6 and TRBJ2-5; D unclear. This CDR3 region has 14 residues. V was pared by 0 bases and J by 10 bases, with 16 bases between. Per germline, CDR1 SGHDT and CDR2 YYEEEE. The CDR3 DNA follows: TGTGCCAGCAGCTTGGGTGTGCCCCCGGTGATCCAGTACTTC. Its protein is CASSLGVPPVIQYF.

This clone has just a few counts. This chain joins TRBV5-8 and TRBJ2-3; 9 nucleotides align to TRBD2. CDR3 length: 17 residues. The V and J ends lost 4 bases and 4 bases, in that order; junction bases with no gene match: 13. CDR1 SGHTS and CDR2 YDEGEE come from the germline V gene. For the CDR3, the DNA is TGTGCCAGCAGCGCCTGGGGGGAGCGGGGGGCCTCAGATACGCAGTATTTT. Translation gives CASSAWGERGASDTQYF.

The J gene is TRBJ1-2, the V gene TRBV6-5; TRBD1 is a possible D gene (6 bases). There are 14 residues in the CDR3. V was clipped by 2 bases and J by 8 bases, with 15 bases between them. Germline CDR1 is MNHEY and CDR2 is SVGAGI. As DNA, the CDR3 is TGTGCCAGCAGTTACGAGCACACAGGGTTCGGCTACACCTTC. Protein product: CASSYEHTGFGYTF.

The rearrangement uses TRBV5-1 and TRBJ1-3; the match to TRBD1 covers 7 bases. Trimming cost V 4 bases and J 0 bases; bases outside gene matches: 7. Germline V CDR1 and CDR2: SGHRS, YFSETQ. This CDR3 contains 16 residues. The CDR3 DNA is TGCGCCAGCAGCCCGGGACAGACCTTCTCTGGAAACACCATATATTTT. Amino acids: CASSPGQTFSGNTIYF.

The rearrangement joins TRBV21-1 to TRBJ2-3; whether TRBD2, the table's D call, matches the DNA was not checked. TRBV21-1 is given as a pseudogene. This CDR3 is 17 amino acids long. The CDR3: CASVRIKLAGSTDTQYF. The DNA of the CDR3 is TGTGCCAGCGTCAGGATAAAACTAGCGGGGAGCACAGATACGCAGTATTTT.

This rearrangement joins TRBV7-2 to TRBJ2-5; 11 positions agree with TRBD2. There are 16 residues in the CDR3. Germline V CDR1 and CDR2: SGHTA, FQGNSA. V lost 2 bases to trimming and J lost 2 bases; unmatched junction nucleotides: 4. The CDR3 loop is CASSLRTSGLQETQYF. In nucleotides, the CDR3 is TGTGCCAGCAGCTTAAGGACTAGCGGGCTACAAGAGACCCAGTACTTC.

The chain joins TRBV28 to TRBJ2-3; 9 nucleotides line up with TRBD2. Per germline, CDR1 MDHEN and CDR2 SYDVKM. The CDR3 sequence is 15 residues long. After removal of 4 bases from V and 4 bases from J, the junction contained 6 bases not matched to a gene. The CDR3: CASSSSSGNADTQYF. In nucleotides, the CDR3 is TGTGCCAGCAGTTCCTCTAGCGGGAACGCAGATACGCAGTATTTT.

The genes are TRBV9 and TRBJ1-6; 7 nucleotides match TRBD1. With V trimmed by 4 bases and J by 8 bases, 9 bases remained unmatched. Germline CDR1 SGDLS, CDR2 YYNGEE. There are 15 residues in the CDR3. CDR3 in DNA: TGTGCCAGCAGCCTTCGGGACAGCGGTTATTCACCCCTCCACTTT. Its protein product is CASSLRDSGYSPLHF.

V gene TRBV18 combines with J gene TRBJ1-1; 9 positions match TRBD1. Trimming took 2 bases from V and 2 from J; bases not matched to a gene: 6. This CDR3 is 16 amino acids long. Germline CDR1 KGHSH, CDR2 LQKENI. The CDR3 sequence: CASSPTGTGLNTEAFF. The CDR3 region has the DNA TGTGCCAGCTCACCAACAGGGACAGGGCTTAACACTGAAGCTTTCTTT.

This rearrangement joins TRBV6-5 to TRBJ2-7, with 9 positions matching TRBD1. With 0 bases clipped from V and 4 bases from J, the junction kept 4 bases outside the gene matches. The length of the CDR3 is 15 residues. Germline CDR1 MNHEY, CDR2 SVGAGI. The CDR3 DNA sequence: TGTGCCAGCAGTTACTCCGGGACAGGGTGGTACGAGCAGTACTTC. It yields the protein CASSYSGTGWYEQYF.

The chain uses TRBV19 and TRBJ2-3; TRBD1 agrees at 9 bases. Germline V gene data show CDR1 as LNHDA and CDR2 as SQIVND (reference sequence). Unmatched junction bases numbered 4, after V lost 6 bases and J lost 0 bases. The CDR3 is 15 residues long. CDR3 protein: CASRGQGKSTDTQYF. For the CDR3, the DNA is TGTGCCAGTAGGGGACAGGGCAAAAGCACAGATACGCAGTATTTT.

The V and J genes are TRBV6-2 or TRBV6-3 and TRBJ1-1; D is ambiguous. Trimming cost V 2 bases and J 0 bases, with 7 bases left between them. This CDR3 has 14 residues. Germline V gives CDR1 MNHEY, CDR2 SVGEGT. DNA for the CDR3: TGTGCCAGCAGTTACGGCACCCTGAACACTGAAGCTTTCTTT. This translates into CASSYGTLNTEAFF.

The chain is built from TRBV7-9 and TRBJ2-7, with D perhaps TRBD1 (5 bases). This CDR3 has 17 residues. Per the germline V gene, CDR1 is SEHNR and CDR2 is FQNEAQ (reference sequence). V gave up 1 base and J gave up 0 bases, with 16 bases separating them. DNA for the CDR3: TGTGCCAGCAGCTTAGGAGTGCCCAGGGAAGGCTCCTACGAGCAGTACTTC. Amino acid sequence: CASSLGVPREGSYEQYF. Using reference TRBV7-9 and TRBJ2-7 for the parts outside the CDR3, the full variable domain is DTGVSQNPRHKITKRGQNVTFRCDPISEHNRLYWYRQTLGQGPEFLTYFQNEAQLEKSRLLSDRFSAERPKGSFSTLEIQRTEQGDSAMYLCASSLGVPREGSYEQYFGPGTRLTVT.

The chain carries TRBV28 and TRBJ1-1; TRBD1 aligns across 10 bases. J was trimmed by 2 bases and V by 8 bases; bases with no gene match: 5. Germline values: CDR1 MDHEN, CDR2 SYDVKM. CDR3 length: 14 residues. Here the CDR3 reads CASVDRGKNTEAFF. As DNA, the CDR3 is TGTGCCAGCGTGGACAGGGGGAAAAACACTGAAGCTTTCTTT.

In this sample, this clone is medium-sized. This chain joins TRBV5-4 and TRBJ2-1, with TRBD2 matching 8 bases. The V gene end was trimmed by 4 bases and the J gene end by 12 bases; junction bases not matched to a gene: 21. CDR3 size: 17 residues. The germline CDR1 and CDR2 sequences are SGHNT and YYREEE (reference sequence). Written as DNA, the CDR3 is TGTGCCAGCAGCGAGGGACTTACTAGCGGCGGGAGGTTCCCGCAGTTCTTC. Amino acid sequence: CASSEGLTSGGRFPQFF.

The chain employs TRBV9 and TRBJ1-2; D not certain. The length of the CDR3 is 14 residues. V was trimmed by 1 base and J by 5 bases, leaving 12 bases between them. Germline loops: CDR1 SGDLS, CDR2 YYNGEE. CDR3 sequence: CASSVSQSVYGYTF. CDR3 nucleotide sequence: TGTGCCAGCAGCGTATCCCAGTCTGTTTATGGCTACACCTTC.

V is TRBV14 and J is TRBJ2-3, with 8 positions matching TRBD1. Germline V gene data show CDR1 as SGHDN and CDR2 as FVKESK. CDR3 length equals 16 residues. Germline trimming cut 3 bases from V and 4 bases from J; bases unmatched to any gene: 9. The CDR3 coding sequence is TGTGCCAGCAGCCAGGACAGGGCACGGGAGTCAGATACGCAGTATTTT. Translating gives CASSQDRARESDTQYF. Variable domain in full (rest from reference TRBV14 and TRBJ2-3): EAGVTQFPSHSVIEKGQTVTLRCDPISGHDNLYWYRRVMGKEIKFLLHFVKESKQDESGMPNNRFLAERTGGTYSTLKVQPAELEDSGVYFCASSQDRARESDTQYFGPGTRLTVL.